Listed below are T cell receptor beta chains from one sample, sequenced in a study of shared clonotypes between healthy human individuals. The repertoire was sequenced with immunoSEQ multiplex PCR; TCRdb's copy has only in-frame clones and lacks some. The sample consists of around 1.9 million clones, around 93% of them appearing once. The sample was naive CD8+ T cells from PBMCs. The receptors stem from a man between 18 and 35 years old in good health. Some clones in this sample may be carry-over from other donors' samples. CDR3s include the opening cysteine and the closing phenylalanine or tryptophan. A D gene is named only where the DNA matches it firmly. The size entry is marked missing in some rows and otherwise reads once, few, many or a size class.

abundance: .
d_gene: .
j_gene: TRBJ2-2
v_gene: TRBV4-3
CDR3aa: CASSESGRGRTGELFF
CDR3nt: TGCGCCAGCAGCGAAAGCGGCAGGGGCAGGACCGGGGAGCTGTTTTTT

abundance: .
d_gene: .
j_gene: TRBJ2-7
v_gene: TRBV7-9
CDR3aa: CATARTAYEQYF
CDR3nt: TGTGCCACCGCGAGGACAGCCTACGAGCAGTACTTC

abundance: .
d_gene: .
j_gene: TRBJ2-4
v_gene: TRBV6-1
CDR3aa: CASSEEDPKNIQYF
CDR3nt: TGTGCCAGCAGTGAAGAGGATCCCAAAAACATTCAGTACTTC

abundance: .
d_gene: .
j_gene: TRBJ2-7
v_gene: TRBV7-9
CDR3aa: CASQPSIGGRYEQYF
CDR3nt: TGTGCCAGTCAGCCATCTATTGGGGGGAGATACGAGCAGTACTTC

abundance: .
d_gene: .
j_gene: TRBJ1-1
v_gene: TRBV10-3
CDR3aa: CAISESSGWLAFF
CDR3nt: TGTGCCATCAGTGAGTCGTCGGGGTGGTTAGCTTTCTTT

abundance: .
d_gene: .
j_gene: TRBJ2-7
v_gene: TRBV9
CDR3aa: CASSEGVGSYEQYF
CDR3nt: TGTGCCAGCAGCGAGGGTGTGGGGAGCTACGAGCAGTACTTC

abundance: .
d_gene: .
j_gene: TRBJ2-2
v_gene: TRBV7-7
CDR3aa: CASSLGTAANTGELFF
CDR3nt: TGTGCCAGCAGCTTAGGGACAGCTGCGAACACCGGGGAGCTGTTTTTT

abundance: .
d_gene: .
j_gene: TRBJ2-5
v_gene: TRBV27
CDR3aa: CASSPSRGALETQYF
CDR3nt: TGTGCCAGCAGTCCATCCCGAGGGGCCTTGGAGACCCAGTACTTC

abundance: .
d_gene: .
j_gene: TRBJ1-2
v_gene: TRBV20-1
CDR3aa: CSPRGGYTF
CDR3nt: TGCAGTCCCAGAGGTGGCTACACCTTC

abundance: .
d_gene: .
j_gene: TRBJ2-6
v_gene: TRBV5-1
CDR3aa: CASSLLGSFSGANVLTF
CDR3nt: TGCGCCAGCAGCTTGCTGGGGTCCTTTTCTGGGGCCAACGTCCTGACTTTC

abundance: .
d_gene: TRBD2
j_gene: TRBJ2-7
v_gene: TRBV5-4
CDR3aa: CASSSWTSGRALVSYEQYF
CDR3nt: TGTGCCAGCAGCTCATGGACTAGCGGGAGGGCCTTAGTTTCCTACGAGCAGTACTTC

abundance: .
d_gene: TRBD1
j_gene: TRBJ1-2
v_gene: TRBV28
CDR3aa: CASSWQGGDGYTF
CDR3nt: TGTGCCAGCAGTTGGCAGGGGGGGGATGGCTACACCTTC

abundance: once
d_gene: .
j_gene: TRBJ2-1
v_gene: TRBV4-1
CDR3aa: CASSPRANRYNEQFF
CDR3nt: TGCGCCAGCAGCCCCCGGGCCAACCGTTACAATGAGCAGTTCTTC

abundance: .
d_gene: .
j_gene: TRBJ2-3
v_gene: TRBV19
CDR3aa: CASSINRVRTDTQYF
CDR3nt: TGTGCCAGTAGTATTAACAGGGTTAGGACAGATACGCAGTATTTT

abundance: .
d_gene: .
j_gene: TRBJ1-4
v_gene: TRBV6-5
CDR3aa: CASSPVDGGNEKLFF
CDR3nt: TGTGCCAGCAGTCCAGTCGACGGCGGTAATGAAAAACTGTTTTTT

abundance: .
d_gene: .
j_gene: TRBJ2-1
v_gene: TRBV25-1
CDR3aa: CASSDQGNYNEQFF
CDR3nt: TGTGCCAGCAGTGACCAGGGGAACTACAATGAGCAGTTCTTC

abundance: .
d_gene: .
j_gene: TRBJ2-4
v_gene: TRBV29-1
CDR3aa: CSVVWGTEAKNIQYF
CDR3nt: TGCAGCGTTGTGTGGGGGACGGAAGCCAAAAACATTCAGTACTTC

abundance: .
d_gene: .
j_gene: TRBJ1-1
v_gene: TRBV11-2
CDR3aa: CASSLGAFSGVEAFF
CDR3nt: TGTGCCAGCAGCTTAGGTGCGTTTTCGGGGGTTGAAGCTTTCTTT

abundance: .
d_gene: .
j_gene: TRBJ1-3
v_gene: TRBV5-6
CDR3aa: CASSPINSGNTIYF
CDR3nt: TGTGCCAGCAGCCCCATCAACTCTGGAAACACCATATATTTT

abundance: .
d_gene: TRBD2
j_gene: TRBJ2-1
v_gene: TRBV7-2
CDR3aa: CASSSRASGVYNEQFF
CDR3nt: TGTGCCAGCAGCTCGCGAGCGAGCGGGGTGTACAATGAGCAGTTCTTC

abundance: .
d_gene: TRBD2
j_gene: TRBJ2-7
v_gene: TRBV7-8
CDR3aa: CASSQGLAGGSYEQYF
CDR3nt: TGTGCCAGCAGCCAAGGACTAGCGGGAGGGTCCTACGAGCAGTACTTC

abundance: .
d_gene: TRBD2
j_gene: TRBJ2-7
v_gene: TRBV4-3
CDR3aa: CASSPELAGGPREQYF
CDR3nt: TGCGCCAGCAGCCCGGAGCTAGCGGGAGGGCCCAGAGAGCAGTACTTC

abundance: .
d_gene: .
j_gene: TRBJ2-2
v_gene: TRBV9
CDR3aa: CASSVGDANTGELFF
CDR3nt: TGTGCCAGCAGCGTTGGTGACGCGAACACCGGGGAGCTGTTTTTT

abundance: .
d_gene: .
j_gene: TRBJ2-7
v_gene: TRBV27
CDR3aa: CASSPRWIGPRQAEQYF
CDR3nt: TGTGCCAGCAGTCCGCGGTGGATCGGGCCCCGGCAAGCCGAGCAGTACTTC

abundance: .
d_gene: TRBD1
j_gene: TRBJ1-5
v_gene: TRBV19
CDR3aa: CASSIDWTGAPGNQPQHF
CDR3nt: TGTGCCAGTAGTATAGATTGGACAGGGGCTCCGGGGAATCAGCCCCAGCATTTT

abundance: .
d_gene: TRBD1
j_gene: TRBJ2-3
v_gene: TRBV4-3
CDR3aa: CASSQGDRDGSNTDTQYF
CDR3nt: TGCGCCAGCAGCCAAGGGGACAGGGATGGGTCGAACACAGATACGCAGTATTTT

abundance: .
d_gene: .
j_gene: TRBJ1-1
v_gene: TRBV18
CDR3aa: CASSSDRFMNTEAFF
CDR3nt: TGTGCCAGCTCTTCGGACCGATTTATGAACACTGAAGCTTTCTTT

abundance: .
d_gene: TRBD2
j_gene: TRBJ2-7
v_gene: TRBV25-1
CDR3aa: CASREGLADSYEQYF
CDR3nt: TGTGCCAGCAGGGAAGGACTAGCGGACTCCTACGAGCAGTACTTC

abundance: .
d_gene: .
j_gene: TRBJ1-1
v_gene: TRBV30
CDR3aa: CAWRASTEAFF
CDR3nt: TGTGCCTGGAGGGCGAGTACTGAAGCTTTCTTT

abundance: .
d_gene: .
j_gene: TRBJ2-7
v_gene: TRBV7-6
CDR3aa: CASSPQKRPYEQYF
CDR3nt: TGTGCCAGCAGCCCCCAAAAGCGGCCCTACGAGCAGTACTTC

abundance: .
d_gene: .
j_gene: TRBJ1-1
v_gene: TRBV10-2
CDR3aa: CASRNLRTTNTEAFF
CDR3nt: TGCGCCAGCAGGAACCTCCGGACAACGAACACTGAAGCTTTCTTT

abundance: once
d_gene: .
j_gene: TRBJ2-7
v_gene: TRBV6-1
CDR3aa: CASSPPGVRLDEQYF
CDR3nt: TGTGCCAGCAGCCCCCCGGGGGTACGCTTAGACGAGCAGTACTTC

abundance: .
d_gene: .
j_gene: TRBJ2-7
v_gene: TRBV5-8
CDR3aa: CASSLSQSYEQYF
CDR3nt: TGTGCCAGCAGCTTGTCACAGTCCTACGAGCAGTACTTC

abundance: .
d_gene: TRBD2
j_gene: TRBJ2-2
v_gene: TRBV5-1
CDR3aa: CASSPKGLAGVANTGELFF
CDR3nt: TGCGCCAGCAGCCCTAAGGGACTAGCGGGAGTCGCGAACACCGGGGAGCTGTTTTTT

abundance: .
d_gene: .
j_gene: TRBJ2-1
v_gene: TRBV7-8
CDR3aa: CASSLTSRRANEQFF
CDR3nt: TGTGCCAGCAGCTTAACCTCCCGACGGGCCAATGAGCAGTTCTTC

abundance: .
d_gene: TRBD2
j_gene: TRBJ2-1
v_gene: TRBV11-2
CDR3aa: CATPREGQDNEQFF
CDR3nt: TGTGCCACTCCTCGGGAGGGCCAGGATAATGAGCAGTTCTTC

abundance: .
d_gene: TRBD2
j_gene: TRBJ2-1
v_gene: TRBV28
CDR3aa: CASSTGLASSSYNEQFF
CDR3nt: TGTGCCAGCAGTACTGGACTAGCGTCTAGCTCCTACAATGAGCAGTTCTTC

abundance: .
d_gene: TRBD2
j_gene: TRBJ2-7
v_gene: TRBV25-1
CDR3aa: CASSEWGGLGYEQYF
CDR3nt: TGTGCCAGCAGTGAATGGGGAGGACTAGGGTACGAGCAGTACTTC

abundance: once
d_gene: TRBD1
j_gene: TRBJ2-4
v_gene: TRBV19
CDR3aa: CASSRGLVAKNIQYF
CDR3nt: TGTGCCAGTTCCAGGGGGTTGGTAGCCAAAAACATTCAGTACTTC

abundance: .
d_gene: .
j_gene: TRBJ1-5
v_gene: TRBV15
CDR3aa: CATSMGNQPQHF
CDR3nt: TGTGCCACTTCGATGGGCAATCAGCCCCAGCATTTT

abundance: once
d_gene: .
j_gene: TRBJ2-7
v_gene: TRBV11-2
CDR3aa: CASSLAGRVGLNEQYF
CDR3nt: TGTGCCAGCAGCTTAGCCGGACGAGTAGGGCTCAACGAGCAGTACTTC